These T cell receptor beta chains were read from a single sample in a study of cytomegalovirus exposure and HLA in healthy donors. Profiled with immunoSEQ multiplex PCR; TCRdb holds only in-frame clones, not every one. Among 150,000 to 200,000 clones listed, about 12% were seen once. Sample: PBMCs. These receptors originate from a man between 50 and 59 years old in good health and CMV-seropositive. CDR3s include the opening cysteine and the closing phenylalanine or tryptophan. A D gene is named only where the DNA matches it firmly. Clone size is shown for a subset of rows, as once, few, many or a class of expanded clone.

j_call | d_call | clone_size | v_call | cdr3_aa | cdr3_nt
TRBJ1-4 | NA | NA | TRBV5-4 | CASSSRDSDEKLFF | TGTGCCAGCAGCTCCCGGGATTCTGATGAAAAACTGTTTTTT
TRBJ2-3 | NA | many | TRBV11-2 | CASSLVAGYTDTQYF | TGTGCCAGCAGCTTAGTCGCGGGGTACACAGATACGCAGTATTTT
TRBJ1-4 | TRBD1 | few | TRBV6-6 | CASSLDRGREKLFF | TGTGCCAGCAGTTTAGACAGGGGGCGCGAAAAACTGTTTTTT
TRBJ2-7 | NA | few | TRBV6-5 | CASSYSGQPSYEQYF | TGTGCCAGCAGTTACTCGGGCCAGCCTTCCTACGAGCAGTACTTC
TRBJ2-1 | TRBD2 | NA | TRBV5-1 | CASSPGLAAYNEQFF | TGCGCCAGCAGCCCGGGACTAGCGGCGTACAATGAGCAGTTCTTC
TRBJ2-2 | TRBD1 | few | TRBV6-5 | CASRVTGSTGELFF | TGTGCCAGCAGAGTGACAGGGAGCACCGGGGAGCTGTTTTTT
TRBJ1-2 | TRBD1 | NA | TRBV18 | CASSPGTGEIYGYTF | TGTGCCAGCTCACCGGGGACAGGGGAGATCTATGGCTACACCTTC
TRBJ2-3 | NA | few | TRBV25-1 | CASSDNSRGWGTDTQYF | TGTGCCAGCAGTGACAACTCAAGGGGGTGGGGCACAGATACGCAGTATTTT
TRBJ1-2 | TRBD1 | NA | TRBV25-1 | CASTTGGYGYTF | TGTGCCAGCACCACAGGGGGGTATGGCTACACCTTC
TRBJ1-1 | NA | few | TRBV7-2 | CASSRDFGGTEAFF | TGTGCCAGCAGCAGAGACTTTGGAGGCACTGAAGCTTTCTTT
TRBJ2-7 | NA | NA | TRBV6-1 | CASSENGAYYEQYF | TGTGCCAGCAGTGAAAATGGGGCCTACTACGAGCAGTACTTC
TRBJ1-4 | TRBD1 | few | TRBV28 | CASSPFGQGRNEKLFF | TGTGCCAGCAGTCCGTTCGGACAGGGACGCAATGAAAAACTGTTTTTT
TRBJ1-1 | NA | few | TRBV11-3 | CASSLARGSNTEAFF | TGTGCCAGCAGCTTAGCTCGGGGATCGAACACTGAAGCTTTCTTT
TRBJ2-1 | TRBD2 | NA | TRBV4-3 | CASGTLGASGGYEQFF | TGCGCCAGCGGAACCCTGGGGGCTAGCGGGGGATATGAGCAGTTCTTC
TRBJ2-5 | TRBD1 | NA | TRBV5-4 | CASSLTGAETQYF | TGTGCCAGCAGCTTAACAGGGGCAGAGACCCAGTACTTC
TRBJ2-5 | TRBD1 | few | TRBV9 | CASSVRPDRGKETQYF | TGTGCCAGCAGCGTCCGACCGGACAGGGGGAAAGAGACCCAGTACTTC
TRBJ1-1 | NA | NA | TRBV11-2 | CASSLGEDTEAFF | TGTGCCAGCAGCTTAGGGGAGGACACTGAAGCTTTCTTT
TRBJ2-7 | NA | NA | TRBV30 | CAWSPRALSSYEQYF | TGTGCCTGGAGTCCCCGAGCCTTGAGCTCCTACGAGCAGTACTTC
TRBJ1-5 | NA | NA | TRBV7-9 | CASTAQHF | TGTGCCAGCACGGCCCAGCATTTT
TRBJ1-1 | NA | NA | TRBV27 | CASSYFRGNTEAFF | TGTGCCAGCAGCTACTTCCGGGGGAACACTGAAGCTTTCTTT
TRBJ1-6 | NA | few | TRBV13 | CASSLAPNSPLHF | TGTGCCAGCAGCTTAGCCCCGAATTCACCCCTCCACTTT
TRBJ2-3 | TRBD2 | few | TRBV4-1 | CASSQEYGTSGLTDTQYF | TGCGCCAGCAGCCAAGAGTATGGGACTAGCGGACTCACAGATACGCAGTATTTT
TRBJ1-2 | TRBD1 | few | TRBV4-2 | CASSRHPDRETLGYTF | TGTGCCAGCAGCCGGCACCCCGACAGGGAAACTCTCGGCTACACCTTC
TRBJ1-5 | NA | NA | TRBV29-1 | CSVESEANQPQHF | TGCAGCGTTGAATCAGAAGCGAATCAGCCCCAGCATTTT
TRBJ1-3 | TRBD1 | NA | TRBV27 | CASSPGTGGTGNTIYF | TGTGCCAGCAGCCCCGGGACAGGGGGCACTGGAAACACCATATATTTT
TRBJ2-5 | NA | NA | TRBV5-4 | CASSLEGTLQETQYF | TGTGCCAGCAGTCTTGAGGGGACTTTACAAGAGACCCAGTACTTC
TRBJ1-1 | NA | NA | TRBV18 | CASSTGNTEAFF | TGTGCCAGCTCAACAGGGAACACTGAAGCTTTCTTT
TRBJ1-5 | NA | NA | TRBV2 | CASSGGASNQPQHF | TGTGCCAGTTCGGGGGGCGCGAGCAATCAGCCCCAGCATTTT
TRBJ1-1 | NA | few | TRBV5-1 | CASSSGLSMNTEAFF | TGCGCCAGCAGCTCAGGCCTAAGTATGAACACTGAAGCTTTCTTT
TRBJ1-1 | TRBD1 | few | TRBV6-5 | CASSYSGGLGTEAFF | TGTGCCAGCAGTTACTCAGGGGGCTTGGGCACTGAAGCTTTCTTT
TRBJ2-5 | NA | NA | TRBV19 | CASSVDLALETQYF | TGTGCCAGTAGTGTTGACCTAGCGCTGGAGACCCAGTACTTC
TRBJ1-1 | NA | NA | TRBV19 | CASSIGAGANTEAFF | TGTGCCAGTAGTATAGGGGCAGGTGCGAACACTGAAGCTTTCTTT
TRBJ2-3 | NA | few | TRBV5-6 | CASSLAFPRAGMGTDTQYF | TGTGCCAGCAGCTTGGCCTTCCCCCGGGCAGGGATGGGCACAGATACGCAGTATTTT
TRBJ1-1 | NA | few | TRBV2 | CASSLAAVNTEAFF | TGTGCCAGCAGTCTGGCCGCGGTGAACACTGAAGCTTTCTTT
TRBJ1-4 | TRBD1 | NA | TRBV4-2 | CASSQPTGGSEKLFF | TGTGCCAGCAGCCAACCTACAGGGGGCAGTGAAAAACTGTTTTTT
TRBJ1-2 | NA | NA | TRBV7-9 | CASSSPGQGYGYTF | TGTGCCAGCAGCTCACCCGGGCAGGGTTATGGCTACACCTTC
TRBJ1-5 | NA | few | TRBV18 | CASSPPTRAQPQHF | TGTGCCAGCTCACCACCTACCAGGGCTCAGCCCCAGCATTTT
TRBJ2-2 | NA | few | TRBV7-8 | CAARGLPTGELFF | TGTGCCGCAAGGGGGTTGCCCACCGGGGAGCTGTTTTTT
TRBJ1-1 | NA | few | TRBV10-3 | CAITQDSLVLNTEAFF | TGTGCCATCACCCAGGACAGCCTGGTCTTGAACACTGAAGCTTTCTTT
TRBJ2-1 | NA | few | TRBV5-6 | CASSYAGPYNEQFF | TGTGCCAGCAGCTATGCGGGCCCCTACAATGAGCAGTTCTTC
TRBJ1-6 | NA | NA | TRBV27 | CASSLSAASNTLHF | TGTGCCAGCAGTTTATCAGCGGCGAGCAACACCCTCCACTTT
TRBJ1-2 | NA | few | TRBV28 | CASSSDGLLYGYTF | TGTGCCAGCAGTTCGGACGGACTTCTCTATGGCTACACCTTC
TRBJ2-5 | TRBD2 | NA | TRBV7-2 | CASSLGLAEETQYF | TGTGCCAGCAGCTTAGGACTAGCGGAAGAGACCCAGTACTTC
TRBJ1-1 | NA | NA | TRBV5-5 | CASSAYSRGTEAFF | TGTGCCAGCAGCGCTTATTCTCGGGGCACTGAAGCTTTCTTT
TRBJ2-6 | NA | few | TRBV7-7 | CASSLSVSGANVLTF | TGTGCCAGCAGCTTATCCGTCTCTGGGGCCAACGTCCTGACTTTC
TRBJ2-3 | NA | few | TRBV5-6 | CASSSRARDTQYF | TGTGCCAGCAGCTCGAGGGCCCGAGATACGCAGTATTTT
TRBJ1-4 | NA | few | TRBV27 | CAKGEWANEKLFF | TGTGCCAAGGGGGAATGGGCTAATGAAAAACTGTTTTTT
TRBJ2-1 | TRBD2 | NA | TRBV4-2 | CASSQPVGTSGNEQFF | TGTGCCAGCAGCCAGCCTGTCGGGACTAGCGGCAATGAGCAGTTCTTC
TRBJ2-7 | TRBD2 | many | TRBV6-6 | CASSYSGGGYEQYF | TGTGCCAGCAGTTACTCGGGCGGGGGATACGAGCAGTACTTC
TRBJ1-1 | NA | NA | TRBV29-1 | CSAADRSTEAFF | TGCAGCGCCGCCGACAGGAGCACTGAAGCTTTCTTT
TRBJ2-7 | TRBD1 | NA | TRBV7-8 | CASSGRRGPREQYF | TGTGCCAGCAGCGGGCGCAGGGGGCCTCGCGAGCAGTACTTC
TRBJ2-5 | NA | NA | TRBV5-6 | CASSPEWRETQYF | TGTGCCAGCAGCCCGGAGTGGCGGGAGACCCAGTACTTC
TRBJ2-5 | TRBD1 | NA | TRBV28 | CASSSAGQGYQETQYF | TGTGCCAGCAGTTCTGCTGGACAGGGGTATCAAGAGACCCAGTACTTC
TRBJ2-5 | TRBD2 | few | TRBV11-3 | CASSSLAGKETQYF | TGTGCCAGCAGCTCACTAGCGGGGAAAGAGACCCAGTACTTC
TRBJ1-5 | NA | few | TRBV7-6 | CASSLVLQGNQPQHF | TGTGCCAGCAGCTTAGTTCTACAGGGTAACCAGCCCCAGCATTTT
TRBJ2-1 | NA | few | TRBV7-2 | CASSTSPGVYNEQFF | TGTGCCAGCAGCACTAGCCCAGGAGTCTACAATGAGCAGTTCTTC
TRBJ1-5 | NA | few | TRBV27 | CASSPAGGQPQHF | TGTGCCAGCAGTCCGGCGGGTGGGCAGCCCCAGCATTTT
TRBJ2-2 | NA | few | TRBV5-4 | CASSLGGPYTGELFF | TGTGCCAGCAGCTTAGGGGGACCCTACACCGGGGAGCTGTTTTTT
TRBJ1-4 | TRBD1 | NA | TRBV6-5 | CASSWSGGANEKLFF | TGTGCCAGCAGTTGGTCAGGGGGCGCGAATGAAAAACTGTTTTTT